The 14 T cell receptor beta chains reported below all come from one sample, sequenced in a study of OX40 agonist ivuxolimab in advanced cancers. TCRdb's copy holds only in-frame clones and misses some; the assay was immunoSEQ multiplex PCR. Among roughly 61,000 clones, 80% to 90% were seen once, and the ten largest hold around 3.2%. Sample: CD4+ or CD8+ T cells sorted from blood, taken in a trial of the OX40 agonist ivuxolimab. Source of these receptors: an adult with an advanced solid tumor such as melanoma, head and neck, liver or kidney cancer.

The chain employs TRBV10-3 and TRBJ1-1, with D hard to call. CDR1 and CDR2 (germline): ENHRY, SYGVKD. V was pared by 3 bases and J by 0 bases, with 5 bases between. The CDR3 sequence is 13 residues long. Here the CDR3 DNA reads TGTGCCATCAGTGACCGGATGAACACTGAAGCTTTCTTT. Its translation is CAISDRMNTEAFF.

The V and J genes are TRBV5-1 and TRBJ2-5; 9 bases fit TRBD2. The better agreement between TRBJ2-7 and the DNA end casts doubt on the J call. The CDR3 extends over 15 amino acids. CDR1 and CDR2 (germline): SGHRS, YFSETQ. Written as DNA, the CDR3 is TGCGCCAGCAGCTTTAGTAGCGGGAGTCCCTTCGAGCAGTACTTC. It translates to CASSFSSGSPFEQYF.

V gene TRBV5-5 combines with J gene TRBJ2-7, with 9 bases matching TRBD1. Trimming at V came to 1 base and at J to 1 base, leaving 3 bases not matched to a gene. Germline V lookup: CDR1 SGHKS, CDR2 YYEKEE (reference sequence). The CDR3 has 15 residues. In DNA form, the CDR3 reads TGTGCCAGCAGCTTGATAGGACAGGGGTCCTACGAGCAGTACTTC. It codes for CASSLIGQGSYEQYF.

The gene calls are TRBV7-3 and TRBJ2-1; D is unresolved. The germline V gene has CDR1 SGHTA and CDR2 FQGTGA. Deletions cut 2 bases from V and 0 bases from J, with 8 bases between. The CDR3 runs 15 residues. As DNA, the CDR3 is TGTGCCAGCAGCTTAGTCGTCAGCTCCTACAATGAGCAGTTCTTC. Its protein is CASSLVVSSYNEQFF.

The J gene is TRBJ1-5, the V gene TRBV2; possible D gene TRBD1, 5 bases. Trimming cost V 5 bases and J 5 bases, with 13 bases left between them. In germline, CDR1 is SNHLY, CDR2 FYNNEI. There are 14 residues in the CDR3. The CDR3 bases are TGTGCCAGCAGTCCTCGACGAGGGGATCAGCCCCAGCATTTT. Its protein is CASSPRRGDQPQHF.

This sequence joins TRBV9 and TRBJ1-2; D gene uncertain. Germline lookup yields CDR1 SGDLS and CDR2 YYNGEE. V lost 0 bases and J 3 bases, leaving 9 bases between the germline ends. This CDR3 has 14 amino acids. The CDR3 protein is CASSVAPGYYGYTF. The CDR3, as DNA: TGTGCCAGCAGCGTAGCTCCGGGTTACTATGGCTACACCTTC.

In DNA, the CDR3 is TGCGCCAGCAGTCAAAACAGGGGGCGACTTCAAAGCGGCTACACCTTC. Translated: CASSQNRGRLQSGYTF. The V and J genes are TRBV23-1 and TRBJ1-2, with 9 bases that match TRBD1. TRBV23-1 has ORF status, its function being uncertain. CDR3 length equals 16 residues. Trimming removed 2 bases from V and 8 bases from J; junction bases left unmatched: 12.

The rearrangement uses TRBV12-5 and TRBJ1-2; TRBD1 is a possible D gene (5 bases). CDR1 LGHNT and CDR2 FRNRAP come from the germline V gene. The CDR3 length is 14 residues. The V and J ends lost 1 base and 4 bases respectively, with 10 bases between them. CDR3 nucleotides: TGTGCTAGTGGTTTGGAGGGGCGCGGCTATGGCTACACCTTC. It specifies CASGLEGRGYGYTF.

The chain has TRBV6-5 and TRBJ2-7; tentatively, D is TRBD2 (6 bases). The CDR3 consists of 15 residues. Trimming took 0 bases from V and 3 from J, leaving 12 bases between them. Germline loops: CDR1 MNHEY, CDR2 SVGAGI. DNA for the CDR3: TGTGCCAGCAGTTACTCGAGACTAGAAGGCTACGAGCAGTACTTC. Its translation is CASSYSRLEGYEQYF.

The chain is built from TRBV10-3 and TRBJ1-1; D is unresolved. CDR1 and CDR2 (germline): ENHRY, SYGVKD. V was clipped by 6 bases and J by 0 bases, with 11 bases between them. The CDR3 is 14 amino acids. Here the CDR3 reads CAIRPDGMNTEAFF. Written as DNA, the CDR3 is TGTGCCATCAGACCGGACGGCATGAACACTGAAGCTTTCTTT.

CDR3 residues: CASSLTSRATDTQYF. Written as DNA, the CDR3 is TGTGCCAGCAGCTTGACTAGCCGAGCCACAGATACGCAGTATTTT. This chain uses TRBV5-4 with TRBJ2-3, with a tentative D call TRBD2 (6 bases). The germline V gene has CDR1 SGHNT and CDR2 YYREEE (reference sequence). This CDR3 has 15 amino acids. With 1 base removed from V and 2 bases from J, the gap between germline ends came to 11 bases.

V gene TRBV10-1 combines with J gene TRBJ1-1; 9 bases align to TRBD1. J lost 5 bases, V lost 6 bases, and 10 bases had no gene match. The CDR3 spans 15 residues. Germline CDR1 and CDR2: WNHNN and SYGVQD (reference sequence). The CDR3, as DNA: TGCGCCAGCAGCGATACCGGGACAGGGAAGACTGAAGCTTTCTTT. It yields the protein CASSDTGTGKTEAFF.

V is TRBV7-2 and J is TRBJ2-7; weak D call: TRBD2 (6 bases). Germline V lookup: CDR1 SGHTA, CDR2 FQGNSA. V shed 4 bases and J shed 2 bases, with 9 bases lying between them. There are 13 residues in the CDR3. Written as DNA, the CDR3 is TGTGCCAGCAGCTCGGGACTCACCTACGAGCAGTACTTC. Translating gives CASSSGLTYEQYF.

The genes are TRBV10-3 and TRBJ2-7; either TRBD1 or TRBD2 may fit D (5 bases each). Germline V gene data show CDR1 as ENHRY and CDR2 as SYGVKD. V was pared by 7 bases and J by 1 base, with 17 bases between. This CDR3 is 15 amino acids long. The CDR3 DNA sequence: TGTGCCATCACCCTGGACGGGGACGGTTCCTACGAGCAGTACTTC. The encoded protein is CAITLDGDGSYEQYF.